The entry below describes one TCR beta chain. Its binding antigen is unknown. Per-base qualities were not stored, and no clone one base away is much larger. Patients with a history of autoimmune disease or receiving systemic immunosuppression were excluded from the trial. Peripheral blood for TCR sequencing was collected from all dose cohorts at baseline, on cycle 4 day 1, and on cycle 7 day 1. The samples were drawn from a first-in-human, open-label, multicenter phase I dose-escalation trial of ivuxolimab. Adults with locally advanced or metastatic head and neck squamous cell, hepatocellular, melanoma or renal cell carcinoma were enrolled in the trial. Before TCR sequencing, CD4+ and CD8+ T cells were separately sorted from peripheral blood. The record originates from a study of OX40 agonist ivuxolimab in advanced cancers. In the study overall: Ivuxolimab was a fully human IgG2 agonistic monoclonal antibody targeting the costimulatory receptor OX40 (CD134). Intravenous ivuxolimab was administered to patients every 2 weeks at six dose levels: 0.01, 0.1, 0.3, 1.5, 3 and 10 mg/kg. Of the roughly 54 dose-escalation patients, hepatocellular carcinoma was present in about 20, melanoma in roughly 15, renal cell carcinoma in 9 and head and neck cancer in 9. In the dose-escalation cohort, over 65% of patients were male, and the mean age was roughly 60 years, with a range of about 23 to 85. Prior anti-PD-1, anti-PD-L1 or anti-CTLA-4 therapy was permitted, and checkpoint inhibitors had been received by 30% to 40% of dose-escalation patients. Partial responses were achieved by three dose-escalation patients, of whom one had hepatocellular carcinoma and two had cutaneous melanoma. The point of sequencing TCRbeta in the periphery was to test whether ivuxolimab changed TCR sequence diversity and drove clonal T-cell expansion. The paper reports the monotherapy dose-escalation portion (N of about 50 patients) of the phase I ivuxolimab trial.

Genomic DNA was extracted from sorted cells for sequencing of the TCRbeta CDR3 region. TCRbeta CDR3 regions were sequenced using the immunoSEQ Assay. TCRdb limited this immuneACCESS table to in-frame rearrangements with V and J called. A share of clones is missing; checked studies link under half to unresolved V genes, and the rest is unexplained. Recorded for this sample are approximately 11,000 clones; 80% to 85% of them occurred a single time. The top ten hold less than 11% of the sample. What the authors observed across the whole study: After ivuxolimab, expanded clones were on average more numerous among CD8+ T cells than among CD4+ T cells. At doses of 0.1 to 3.0 mg/kg, clonal expansion of both CD4+ and CD8+ T cells in blood was seen between baseline and week 6. Low levels of normalized T-cell clonal expansion were also seen in some nonresponding patients. Partial responders in the 0.1-3.0 mg/kg groups had among the lowest normalized peripheral clonal expansion, especially among CD8+ T cells. Which antigens the clonally expanded peripheral T cells were specific for was not determined.

From a lookup of the germline V gene, CDR1 and CDR2 are ENHRY and SYGVKD. The CDR3 runs 15 residues from the cysteine to the phenylalanine. Only the CDR3 portion is preserved as DNA: 45 bases, with reading frame beginning at the first base. V and J are trimmed by 6 bases and 6 bases, and the gene matches miss 9 bases of the junction. The sequenced sample was CD4+ or CD8+ T cells sorted from blood, obtained in a trial of the OX40 agonist ivuxolimab. This sequence originates from an adult with an advanced solid tumor such as melanoma, head and neck, liver or kidney cancer. The chain couples TRBV10-3 to TRBJ2-1; the junction holds 9 bases that match TRBD2. The CDR3 amino acid sequence is: CAIRGLGTSSNEQFF. The sequence in DNA is TGTGCCATCAGGGGATTGGGGACTAGCAGCAATGAGCAGTTCTTC.